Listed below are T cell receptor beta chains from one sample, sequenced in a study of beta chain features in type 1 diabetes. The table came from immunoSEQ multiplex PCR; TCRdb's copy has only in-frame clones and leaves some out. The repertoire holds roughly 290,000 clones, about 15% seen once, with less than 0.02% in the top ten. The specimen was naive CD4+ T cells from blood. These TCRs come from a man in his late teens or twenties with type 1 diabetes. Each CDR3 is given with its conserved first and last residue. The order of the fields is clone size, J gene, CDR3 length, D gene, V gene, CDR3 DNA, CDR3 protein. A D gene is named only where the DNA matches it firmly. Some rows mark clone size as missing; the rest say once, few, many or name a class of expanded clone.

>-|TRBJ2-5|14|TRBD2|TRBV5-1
TGCGCCAGCAGCTTGGGGACTAGAGAGGAGACCCAGTACTTC
CASSLGTREETQYF
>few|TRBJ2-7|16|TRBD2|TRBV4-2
TGTGCCAGCAGCCTTATGGGAGCGGGAGGGACCTACGAGCAGTACTTC
CASSLMGAGGTYEQYF
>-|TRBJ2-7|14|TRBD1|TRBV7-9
TGTGCCAGCAGCCGGGGACAGGGTCCCCACGAGCAGTACTTC
CASSRGQGPHEQYF
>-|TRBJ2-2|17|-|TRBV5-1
TGCGCCAGCAGCTTGGTTGCGGGGACCGATAGCACCGGGGAGCTGTTTTTT
CASSLVAGTDSTGELFF
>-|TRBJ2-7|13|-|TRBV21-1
TGTGCCAGCAGCAAAAGTGGCTTCTACGAGCAGTACTTC
CASSKSGFYEQYF
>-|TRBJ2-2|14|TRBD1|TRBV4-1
TGCGCCAGTAGGGGACAGGGGGCAACCGGGGAGCTGTTTTTT
CASRGQGATGELFF
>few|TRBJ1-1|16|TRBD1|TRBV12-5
TGTGCTAGTGGTTTGAACAGGGGGCGTCAAGACACTGAAGCTTTCTTT
CASGLNRGRQDTEAFF
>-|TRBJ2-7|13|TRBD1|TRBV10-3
TGTGCCATCGCCGGGACAGGGGACCACGAGCAGTACTTC
CAIAGTGDHEQYF
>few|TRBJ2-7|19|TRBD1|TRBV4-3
TGCGCCAGCAGCCAAGATGTTTCGGGCTGGGGGACAGGGAACTACGAGCAGTACTTC
CASSQDVSGWGTGNYEQYF
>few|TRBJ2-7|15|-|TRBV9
TGTGCCAGCAGCGCCTGGGGGACGCAGGGGTACGAGCAGTACTTC
CASSAWGTQGYEQYF
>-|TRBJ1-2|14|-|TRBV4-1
TGCGCCAGCACCCAATCCGGGGCTAACTATGGCTACACCTTC
CASTQSGANYGYTF
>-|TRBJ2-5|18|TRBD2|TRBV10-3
TGTGCCATCAGTGAGCCAAACCTGGGACTAGCGGCACAAGAGACCCAGTACTTC
CAISEPNLGLAAQETQYF
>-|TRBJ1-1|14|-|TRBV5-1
TGCGCCAGCAGCGCAGGGTGGATGGACACTGAAGCTTTCTTT
CASSAGWMDTEAFF
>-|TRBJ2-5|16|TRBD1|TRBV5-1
TGCGCCAGCAGCGGAAAAGCAGGGGGCGCGGGAGAGACCCAGTACTTC
CASSGKAGGAGETQYF
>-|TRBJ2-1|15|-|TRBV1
TGCACCAGCAGCCAGAGGCTAGCGGCATACAATGAGCAGTTCTTC
CTSSQRLAAYNEQFF
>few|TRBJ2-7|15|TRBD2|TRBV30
TGTGCCTGGAGCCCCTCTAGCGGGAGGGTCTACGAGCAGTACTTC
CAWSPSSGRVYEQYF
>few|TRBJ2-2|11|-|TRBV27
TGTGCCAGCAGCACGGCCGGGGAGCTGTTTTTT
CASSTAGELFF
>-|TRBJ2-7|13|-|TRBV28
TGTGCCAGCAGTTTAGGTGGCCACTACGAGCAGTACTTC
CASSLGGHYEQYF
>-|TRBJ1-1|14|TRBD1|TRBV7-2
TGTGCCAGCAGCCTCAGGGGGGAGGACACTGAAGCTTTCTTT
CASSLRGEDTEAFF
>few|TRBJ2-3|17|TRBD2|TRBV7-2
TGTGCCAGCAGCTTAGGATTTAGCGGGAGTACCACAGATACGCAGTATTTT
CASSLGFSGSTTDTQYF
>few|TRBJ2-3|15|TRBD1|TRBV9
TGTGCCAGCAGCGCCATGACAGGGTTAAGGGATACGCAGTATTTT
CASSAMTGLRDTQYF